This T cell receptor beta chain was identified during a study of long-term antiretroviral therapy in people with HIV. Looking at the study overall: In the earliest collections, sampling predates the 2015 immediate-ART recommendation by about a decade. The study's findings and limits: Transplant donor controls retained higher diversity, though diversity increased after ART. Blood in the study was drawn between about 2004 and 2017, possibly under older ART regimens, which may be less effective than current ones.

This clone was seen a few times. Its antigen is undetermined. There were no participants with HIV treated outside the United States. Version v3.0 of the immunoSEQ assay ran at survey level. Produced via immunoSEQ multiplex PCR; TCRdb's table is partial and in-frame only. This table has approximately 32,000 clones, roughly 80% appearing once. The CDR3 is 15 amino acids. CDR1 SGDLS and CDR2 YYNGEE come from the germline V gene. Trimming took off 0 bases at V and 5 bases at J, with 9 bases between the two ends. This chain connects TRBV9 to TRBJ1-6; TRBD1 is a possible D gene (5 bases). This receptor was obtained from a man aged 18 to 35 with HIV. Here the sequenced sample was unsorted PBMCs, taken 0.4 years before starting antiretroviral therapy. The CDR3 spells CASSVGRAHNSPLHF. Written as DNA, the CDR3 is TGTGCCAGCAGCGTAGGCAGGGCCCATAATTCACCCCTCCACTTT. Combining the CDR3 with reference TRBV9 and TRBJ1-6 gives the whole variable domain DSGVTQTPKHLITATGQRVTLRCSPRSGDLSVYWYQQSLDQGLQFLIQYYNGEERAKGNILERFSAQQFPDLHSELNLSSLELGDSALYFCASSVGRAHNSPLHFGNGTRLTVT.